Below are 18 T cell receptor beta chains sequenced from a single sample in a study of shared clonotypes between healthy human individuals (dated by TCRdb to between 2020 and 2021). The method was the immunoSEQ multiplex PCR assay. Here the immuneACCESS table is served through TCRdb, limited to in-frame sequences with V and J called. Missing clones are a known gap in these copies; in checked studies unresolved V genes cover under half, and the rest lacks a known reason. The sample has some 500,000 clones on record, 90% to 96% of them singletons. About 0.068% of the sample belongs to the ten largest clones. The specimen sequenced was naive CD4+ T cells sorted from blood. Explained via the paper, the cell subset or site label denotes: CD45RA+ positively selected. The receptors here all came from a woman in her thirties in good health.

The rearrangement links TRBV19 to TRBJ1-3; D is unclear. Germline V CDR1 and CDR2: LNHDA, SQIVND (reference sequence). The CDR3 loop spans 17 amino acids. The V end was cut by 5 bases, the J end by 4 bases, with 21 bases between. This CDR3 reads CASSLGGASTLGNTIYF. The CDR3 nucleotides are TGTGCCAGTAGTCTCGGTGGAGCGTCAACGCTGGGAAACACCATATATTTT.

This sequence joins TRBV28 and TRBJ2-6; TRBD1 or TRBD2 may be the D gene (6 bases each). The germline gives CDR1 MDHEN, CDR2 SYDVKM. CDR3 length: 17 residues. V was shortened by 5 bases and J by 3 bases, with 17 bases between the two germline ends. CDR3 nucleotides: TGTGCCAGCAGTCCGGGGGCGGAGACAGATGGGGCCAACGTCCTGACTTTC. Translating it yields CASSPGAETDGANVLTF.

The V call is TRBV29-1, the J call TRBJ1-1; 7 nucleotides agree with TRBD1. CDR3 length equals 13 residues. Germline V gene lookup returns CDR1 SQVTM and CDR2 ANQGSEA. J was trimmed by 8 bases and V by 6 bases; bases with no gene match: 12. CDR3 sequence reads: CSVGEGRGFEAFF. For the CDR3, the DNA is TGCAGCGTCGGGGAAGGCAGGGGGTTCGAAGCTTTCTTT. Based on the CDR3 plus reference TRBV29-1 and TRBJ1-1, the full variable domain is SAVISQKPSRDICQRGTSLTIQCQVDSQVTMMFWYRQQPGQSLTLIATANQGSEATYESGFVIDKFPISRPNLTFSTLTVSNMSPEDSSIYLCSVGEGRGFEAFFGQGTRLTVV.

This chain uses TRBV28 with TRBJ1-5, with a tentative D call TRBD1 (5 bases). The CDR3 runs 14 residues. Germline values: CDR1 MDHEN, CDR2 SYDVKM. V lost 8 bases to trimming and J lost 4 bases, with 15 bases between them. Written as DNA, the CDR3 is TGTGCCAGCCACGATATATCAGGGAATCAGCCCCAGCATTTT. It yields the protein CASHDISGNQPQHF. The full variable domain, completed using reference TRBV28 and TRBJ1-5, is DVKVTQSSRYLVKRTGEKVFLECVQDMDHENMFWYRQDPGLGLRLIYFSYDVKMKEKGDIPEGYSVSREKKERFSLILESASTNQTSMYLCASHDISGNQPQHFGDGTRLSIL.

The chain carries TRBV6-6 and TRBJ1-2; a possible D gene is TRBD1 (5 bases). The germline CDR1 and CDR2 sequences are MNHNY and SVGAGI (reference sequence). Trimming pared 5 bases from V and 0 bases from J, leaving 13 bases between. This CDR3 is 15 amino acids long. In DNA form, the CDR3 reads TGTGCCAGCAGTCCAGGGTACCCAGCTAACTATGGCTACACCTTC. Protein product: CASSPGYPANYGYTF.

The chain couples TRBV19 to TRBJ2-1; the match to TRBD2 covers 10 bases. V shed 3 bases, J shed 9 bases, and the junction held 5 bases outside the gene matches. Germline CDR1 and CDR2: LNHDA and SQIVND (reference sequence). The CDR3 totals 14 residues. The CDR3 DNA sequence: TGTGCCAGTAGTATCCCTAGCGGGAGTGGTGAGCAGTTCTTC. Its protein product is CASSIPSGSGEQFF. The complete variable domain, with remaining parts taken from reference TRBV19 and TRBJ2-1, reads DGGITQSPKYLFRKEGQNVTLSCEQNLNHDAMYWYRQDPGQGLRLIYYSQIVNDFQKGDIAEGYSVSREKKESFPLTVTSAQKNPTAFYLCASSIPSGSGEQFFGPGTRLTVL.

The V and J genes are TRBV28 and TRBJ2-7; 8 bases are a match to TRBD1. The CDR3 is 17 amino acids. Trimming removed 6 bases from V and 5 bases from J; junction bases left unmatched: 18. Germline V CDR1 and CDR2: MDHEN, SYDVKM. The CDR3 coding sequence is TGTGCCAGCAGCTCCCTACTCTCGACAGGGGAAACCCACGAGCAGTACTTC. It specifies CASSSLLSTGETHEQYF.

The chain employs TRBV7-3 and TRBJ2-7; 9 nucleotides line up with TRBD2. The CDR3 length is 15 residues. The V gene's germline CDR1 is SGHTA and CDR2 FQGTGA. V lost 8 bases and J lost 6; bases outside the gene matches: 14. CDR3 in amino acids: CASSPRSGRFSEQYF. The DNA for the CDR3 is TGTGCCAGCTCCCCGAGGAGCGGGAGGTTTAGCGAGCAGTACTTC.

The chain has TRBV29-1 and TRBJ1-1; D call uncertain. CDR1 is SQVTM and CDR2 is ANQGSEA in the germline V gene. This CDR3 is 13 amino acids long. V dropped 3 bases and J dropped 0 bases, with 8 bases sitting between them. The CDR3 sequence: CSVDTAMNTEAFF. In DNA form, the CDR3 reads TGCAGCGTTGATACTGCCATGAACACTGAAGCTTTCTTT.

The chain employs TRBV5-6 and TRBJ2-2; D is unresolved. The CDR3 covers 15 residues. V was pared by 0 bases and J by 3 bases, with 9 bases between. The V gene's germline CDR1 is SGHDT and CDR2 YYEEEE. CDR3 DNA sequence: TGTGCCAGCAGCTTGGGGCTTTTCGACACCGGGGAGCTGTTTTTT. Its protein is CASSLGLFDTGELFF.

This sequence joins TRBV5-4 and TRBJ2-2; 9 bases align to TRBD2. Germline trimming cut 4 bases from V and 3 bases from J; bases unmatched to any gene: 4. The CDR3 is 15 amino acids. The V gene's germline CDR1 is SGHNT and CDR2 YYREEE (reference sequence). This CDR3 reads CASSLSGRHTGELFF. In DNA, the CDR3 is TGTGCCAGCAGCCTTAGCGGGAGACACACCGGGGAGCTGTTTTTT.

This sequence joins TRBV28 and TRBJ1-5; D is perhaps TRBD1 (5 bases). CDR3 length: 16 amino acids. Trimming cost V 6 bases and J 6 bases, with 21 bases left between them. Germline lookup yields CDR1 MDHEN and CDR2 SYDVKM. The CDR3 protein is CASRGGEGVAGQPQHF. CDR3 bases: TGTGCCAGCAGGGGGGGTGAGGGCGTAGCGGGTCAGCCCCAGCATTTT.

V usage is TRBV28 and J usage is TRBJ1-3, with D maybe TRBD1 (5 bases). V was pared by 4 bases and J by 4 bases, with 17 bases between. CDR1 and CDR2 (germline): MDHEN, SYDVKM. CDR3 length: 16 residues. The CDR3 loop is CASSSSSGARGNTIYF. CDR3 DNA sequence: TGTGCCAGCAGTTCCTCCTCTGGGGCGAGGGGAAACACCATATATTTT.

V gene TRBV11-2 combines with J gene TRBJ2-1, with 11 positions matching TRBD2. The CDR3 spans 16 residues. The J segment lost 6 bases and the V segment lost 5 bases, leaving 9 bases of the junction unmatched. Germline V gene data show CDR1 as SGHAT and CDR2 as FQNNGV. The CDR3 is CASSLLAGGPTNEQFF. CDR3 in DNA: TGTGCCAGCAGCCTCCTAGCGGGAGGCCCCACCAATGAGCAGTTCTTC. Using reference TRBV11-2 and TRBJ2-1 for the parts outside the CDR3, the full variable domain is EAGVAQSPRYKIIEKRQSVAFWCNPISGHATLYWYQQILGQGPKLLIQFQNNGVVDDSQLPKDRFSAERLKGVDSTLKIQPAKLEDSAVYLCASSLLAGGPTNEQFFGPGTRLTVL.

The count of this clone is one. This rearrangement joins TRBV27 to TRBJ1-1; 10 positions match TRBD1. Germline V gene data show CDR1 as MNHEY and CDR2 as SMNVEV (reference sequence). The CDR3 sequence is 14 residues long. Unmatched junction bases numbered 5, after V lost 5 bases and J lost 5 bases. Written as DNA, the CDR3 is TGTGCCAGCAGTAAGGGACAGGGGAGAACTGAAGCTTTCTTT. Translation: CASSKGQGRTEAFF.

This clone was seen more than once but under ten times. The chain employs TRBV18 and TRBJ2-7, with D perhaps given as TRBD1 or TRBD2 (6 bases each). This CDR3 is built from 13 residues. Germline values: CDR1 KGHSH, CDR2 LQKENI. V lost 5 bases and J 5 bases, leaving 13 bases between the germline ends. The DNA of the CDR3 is TGTGCCAGCTCAAGGGTGGAGGGGGACGAGCAGTACTTC. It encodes CASSRVEGDEQYF.

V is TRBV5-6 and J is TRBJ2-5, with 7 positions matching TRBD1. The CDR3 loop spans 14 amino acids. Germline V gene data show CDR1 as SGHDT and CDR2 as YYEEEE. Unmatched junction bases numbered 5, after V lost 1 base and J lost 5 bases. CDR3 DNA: TGTGCCAGCAGCTTGCCCGCCAGGGGGGAGACCCAGTACTTC. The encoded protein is CASSLPARGETQYF.

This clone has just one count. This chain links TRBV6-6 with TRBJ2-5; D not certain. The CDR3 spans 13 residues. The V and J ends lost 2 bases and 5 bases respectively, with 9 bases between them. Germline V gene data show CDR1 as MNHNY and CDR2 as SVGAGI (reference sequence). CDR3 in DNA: TGTGCCAGCAGTTACCTCGGTCGGGAGACCCAGTACTTC. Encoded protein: CASSYLGRETQYF.